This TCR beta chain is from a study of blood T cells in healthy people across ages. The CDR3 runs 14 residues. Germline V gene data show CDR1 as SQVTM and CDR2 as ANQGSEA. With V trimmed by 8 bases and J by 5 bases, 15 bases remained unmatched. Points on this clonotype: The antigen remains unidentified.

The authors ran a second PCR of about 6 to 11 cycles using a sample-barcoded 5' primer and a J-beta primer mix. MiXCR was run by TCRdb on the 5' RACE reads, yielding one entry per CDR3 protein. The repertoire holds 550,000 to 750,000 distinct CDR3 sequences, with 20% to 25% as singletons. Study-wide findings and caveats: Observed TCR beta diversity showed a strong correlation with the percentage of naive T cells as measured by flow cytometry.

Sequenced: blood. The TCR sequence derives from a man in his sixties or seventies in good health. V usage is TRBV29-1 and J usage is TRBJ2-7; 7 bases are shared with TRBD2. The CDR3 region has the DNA TGCAGCTGTTGGGATCGCGGGAGAGACCACGAGCAGTACTTC. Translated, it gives CSCWDRGRDHEQYF.